These T cell receptor beta chains were read from a single sample in a study of blood T cell repertoires in COVID-19. TCRdb's copy holds only in-frame clones and misses some; the assay was immunoSEQ multiplex PCR. The sample shows more than 70,000 clones, 85% to 90% of them seen only once. Sequencing used peripheral blood. Receptor source: a woman at least 80 years old in a cohort sampled during active or convalescent COVID-19. The CDR3 runs from the conserved cysteine through the conserved F or W. D genes are given only for firm matches. Clone size is stated in some rows and not others, as once, few, many or a class when expanded.

v_call	j_call	clone_size	d_call	cdr3_nt	cdr3_aa
TRBV10-3	TRBJ2-5	-	-	TGTGCCATCAGCTCCCCTGGACAGGGAGGGCGAGAGACCCAGTACTTC	CAISSPGQGGRETQYF
TRBV14	TRBJ1-1	-	TRBD1	TGTGCCAGCAGCCCATACAGGGGTTTGAACACTGAAGCTTTCTTT	CASSPYRGLNTEAFF
TRBV9	TRBJ2-1	-	TRBD2	TGTGCCAGCAGCGTAGCGGCGGGAGCCTCCTACAATGAGCAGTTCTTC	CASSVAAGASYNEQFF
TRBV29-1	TRBJ1-2	-	TRBD1	TGCAGCGTTGCACAGGGGGCGGGGTATGGCTACACCTTC	CSVAQGAGYGYTF
TRBV19	TRBJ1-1	-	TRBD1	TGTGCCAGTAGTAATCCTATGCGGGGACAGAATCCTGCGGGCACTGAAGCTTTCTTT	CASSNPMRGQNPAGTEAFF
TRBV5-1	TRBJ2-7	-	-	TGCGCCAGCAGCTTGGCCGGGCCGGGGTACGAGCAGTACTTC	CASSLAGPGYEQYF
TRBV19	TRBJ2-1	-	TRBD2	TGTGCCAGTAGTATAGGTAGGACTAGCGGAGCGGGAAATGAGCAGTTCTTC	CASSIGRTSGAGNEQFF
TRBV6-5	TRBJ2-1	-	-	TGTGCCAGCAGTTACAAGGGCAGGGCCTACAATGAGCAGTTCTTC	CASSYKGRAYNEQFF
TRBV5-1	TRBJ2-3	-	-	TGCGCCAGCAGCTTGGGAGAGTTCACAGATACGCAGTATTTT	CASSLGEFTDTQYF
TRBV7-2	TRBJ2-5	-	-	TGTGCCAGCAGCTTAGTGGGGGGAGAGACCCAGTACTTC	CASSLVGGETQYF
TRBV28	TRBJ1-4	-	-	TGTGCCAGCAGTTTACCCGGACAGACAACTAATGAAAAACTGTTTTTT	CASSLPGQTTNEKLFF
TRBV18	TRBJ2-5	-	TRBD2	TGTGCCAGCTCACTTACACGCCTAGCGGGAGGTGAGACCCAGTACTTC	CASSLTRLAGGETQYF
TRBV5-4	TRBJ2-2	-	-	TGTGCCAGCAGCTTGCCTCTAGGGGGAGACACCGGGGAGCTGTTTTTT	CASSLPLGGDTGELFF
TRBV7-4	TRBJ1-4	-	-	TGTGCCAGCAGCTTTTTGAGGACAAAGGATGAAAAACTGTTTTTT	CASSFLRTKDEKLFF
TRBV28	TRBJ1-4	-	-	TGTGCCAGCAGTCCCCCTGTCGACGCGGCAACTAATGAAAAACTGTTTTTT	CASSPPVDAATNEKLFF
TRBV27	TRBJ2-7	-	TRBD2	TGTGCCAGCAGTAGAGACCCGGGACTAGGATTCAACGAGCAGTACTTC	CASSRDPGLGFNEQYF
TRBV24-1	TRBJ2-4	-	-	TGTGCCACCAGTGATAGGGAAGGGGGTCCAGCCAAAAACATTCAGTACTTC	CATSDREGGPAKNIQYF
TRBV11-3	TRBJ1-2	-	-	TGTGCCAGCAGTTTCGACAGTACCGTAGCTAACTATGGCTACACCTTC	CASSFDSTVANYGYTF
TRBV6-5	TRBJ1-5	-	-	TGTGCCAGCAGTCCCGACAGATATAGCAATCAGCCCCAGCATTTT	CASSPDRYSNQPQHF
TRBV10-3	TRBJ1-1	-	-	TGTGCCATCAGTGAGTCGGAACTCCCCTCGGGCACTGAAGCTTTCTTT	CAISESELPSGTEAFF
TRBV19	TRBJ1-3	-	-	TGTGCCAGTAGTACCTCTGACAGGCTTATCCGAAACACCATATATTTT	CASSTSDRLIRNTIYF
TRBV6-1	TRBJ2-1	-	TRBD2	TGTGCCAGCAGTGAAGGGACTAGCGGGAGATCTGAGCAGTTCTTC	CASSEGTSGRSEQFF
TRBV9	TRBJ2-2	-	-	TGTGCCAGCAGCGTAACAGCAGGACTCTCACCCGGGGAGCTGTTTTTT	CASSVTAGLSPGELFF
TRBV28	TRBJ1-2	-	TRBD1	TGTGCCAGCGTCCGGACAGGGGGTATAGGGGGCTACACCTTC	CASVRTGGIGGYTF
TRBV10-3	TRBJ1-4	few	-	TGTGCCATCAGCCCCGGACAGAAAGCAACTAATGAAAAACTGTTTTTT	CAISPGQKATNEKLFF
TRBV18	TRBJ1-3	-	-	TGTGCCAGCTCACTTTATACAGTGAGTTCTGGAAACACCATATATTTT	CASSLYTVSSGNTIYF
TRBV10-3	TRBJ1-1	-	TRBD1	TGTGCCATCAGTGTCGGACAGGGCTCCACTGAAGCTTTCTTT	CAISVGQGSTEAFF
TRBV29-1	TRBJ2-1	few	-	TGCAGCGGATTGGGCCAGGGGAATGAGCAGTTCTTC	CSGLGQGNEQFF
TRBV7-8	TRBJ2-2	-	-	TGTGCCAGCAGCCCCTCCACCTATGCCGGGGAGCTGTTTTTT	CASSPSTYAGELFF
TRBV28	TRBJ1-3	-	TRBD1	TGTGCCAGCAGTTTTGTGGGACAGGGGGCTGGAAACACCATATATTTT	CASSFVGQGAGNTIYF
TRBV9	TRBJ2-5	-	-	TGTGCCAGCAGCCCCCAGATAGGAGCGCTCCAAGAGACCCAGTACTTC	CASSPQIGALQETQYF
TRBV30	TRBJ1-4	-	-	TGTGCCTGGAGCGAACGTGACAGGACCCTTTTTGAAAAACTGTTTTTT	CAWSERDRTLFEKLFF